This entry lists 4 T cell receptor beta chains sequenced from one sample in a study of blood T cell repertoires in COVID-19. TCRdb's table, derived via immunoSEQ multiplex PCR, lists solely in-frame clones and lacks some. This table holds tens of thousands of clones, around 83% found once. Sequencing was done on a sample of peripheral blood. These TCRs come from a woman of 80 years or more with acute or convalescent COVID-19.

The V and J genes are TRBV21-1 and TRBJ2-1; the D segment call TRBD1 is taken from the table without a DNA check. TRBV21-1 is an annotated pseudogene. The CDR3 runs to 16 residues. CDR3 nucleotides: TGTGCCAGCAGCAAATATCCAGGCTGTACCTACAATGAGCAGTTCTTC. Its translation: CASSKYPGCTYNEQFF.

The chain carries TRBV5-1 and TRBJ2-3; possible D gene TRBD2, 5 bases. Germline-derived CDR1 and CDR2 are SGHRS and YFSETQ. This CDR3 contains 15 residues. V lost 0 bases and J lost 2, with 10 bases in between. The CDR3 sequence: CASSLAGSSTDTQYF. For the CDR3, the DNA is TGCGCCAGCAGCTTGGCGGGGAGTTCCACAGATACGCAGTATTTT.

This sequence joins TRBV19 and TRBJ2-7; D not certain. The CDR3 is made up of 16 amino acids. From germline, CDR1 is LNHDA and CDR2 SQIVND (reference sequence). V lost 6 bases and J lost 3, with 21 bases in between. CDR3: CASSQSRVLPGYEQYF. The CDR3 coding sequence is TGTGCCAGTAGCCAAAGTCGGGTGTTACCGGGCTACGAGCAGTACTTC.

This clone appeared a few times. V is TRBV25-1 and J is TRBJ2-1, with 14 bases fitting TRBD2. V lost 4 bases and J lost 5; bases outside the gene matches: 10. This CDR3 is built from 18 residues. Germline V gene sequence: CDR1 MGHDK, CDR2 SYGVNS. The CDR3 here is CASSGGLAGEGRNNEQFF. CDR3 nucleotide sequence: TGTGCCAGCAGTGGGGGACTAGCGGGAGAGGGTCGGAACAATGAGCAGTTCTTC.